A single sample gave rise to the 3 T cell receptor beta chains below, sequenced in a study of T cell repertoires in cytomegalovirus infection. MiXCR, run by TCRdb on the reads, gives a single entry per CDR3 protein. The data show 550,000 to 850,000 distinct CDR3 sequences, 30% to 35% seen once. The antigens for these receptors are not known. The source material was cultured PBMCs, sampled from culture after CMV antigen stimulation. These receptors were taken from a human donor in good health (CMV status not recorded). Some clones in this sample may be carry-over from other donors' samples.

This clonotype was detected a few times. V is TRBV7-8 and J is TRBJ1-5, with D maybe TRBD1 (6 bases). Per the germline V gene, CDR1 is SGHVS and CDR2 is FQNEAQ. This CDR3 spans 16 amino acids. V lost 5 bases and J 7 bases, leaving 21 bases between the germline ends. CDR3 protein: CASSPREGGLWQPQHF. The CDR3 DNA follows: TGTGCCAGCAGCCCCCGCGAGGGGGGCCTCTGGCAGCCCCAGCATTTT.

Many counts were recorded for this clonotype. The chain couples TRBV12-3 or TRBV12-4 to TRBJ2-7; D is unclear. With 4 bases removed from V and 4 bases from J, the gap between germline ends came to 8 bases. CDR3 length: 12 residues. CDR3 in amino acids: CASSSAGYEQYF. The CDR3 coding sequence is TGTGCCAGCAGTTCCGCTGGGTACGAGCAGTACTTC.

In its sample, this clonotype was seen a few times. The chain has TRBV7-2 and TRBJ1-1; possibly TRBD1 for D (6 bases). Germline lookup yields CDR1 SGHTA and CDR2 FQGNSA. The V end was cut by 5 bases, the J end by 1 base, with 17 bases between. The CDR3 contains 16 residues. CDR3 region: CASSTPGRGQNTEAFF. CDR3 coding DNA: TGTGCCAGCAGCACCCCCGGGCGGGGGCAGAACACTGAAGCTTTCTTT. Full variable domain (rest looked up from reference TRBV7-2 and TRBJ1-1): GAGVSQSPSNKVTEKGKDVELRCDPISGHTALYWYRQSLGQGLEFLIYFQGNSAPDKSGLPSDRFSAERTGGSVSTLTIQRTQQEDSAVYLCASSTPGRGQNTEAFFGQGTRLTVV.